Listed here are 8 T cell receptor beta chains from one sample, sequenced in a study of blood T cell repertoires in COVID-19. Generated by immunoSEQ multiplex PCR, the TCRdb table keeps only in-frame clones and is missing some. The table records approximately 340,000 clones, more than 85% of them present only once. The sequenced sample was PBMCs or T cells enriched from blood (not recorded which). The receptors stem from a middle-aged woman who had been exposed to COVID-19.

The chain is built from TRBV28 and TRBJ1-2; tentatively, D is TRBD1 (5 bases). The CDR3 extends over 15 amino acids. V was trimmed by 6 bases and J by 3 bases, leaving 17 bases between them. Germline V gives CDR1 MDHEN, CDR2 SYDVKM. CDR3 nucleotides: TGTGCCAGCAGCTCTGGCGGCAGGGCCTACTATGGCTACACCTTC. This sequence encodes CASSSGGRAYYGYTF.

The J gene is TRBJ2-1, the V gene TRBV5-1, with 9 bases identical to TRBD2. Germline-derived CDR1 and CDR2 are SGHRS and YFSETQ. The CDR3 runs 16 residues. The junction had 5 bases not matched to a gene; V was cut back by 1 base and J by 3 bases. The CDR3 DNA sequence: TGCGCCAGCAGCTTGCAGGGACTAGCCATCTACAATGAGCAGTTCTTC. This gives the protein CASSLQGLAIYNEQFF.

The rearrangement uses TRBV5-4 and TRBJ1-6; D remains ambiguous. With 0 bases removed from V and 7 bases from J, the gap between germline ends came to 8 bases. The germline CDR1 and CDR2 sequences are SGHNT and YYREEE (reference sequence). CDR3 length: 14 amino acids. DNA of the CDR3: TGTGCCAGCAGCTTGGTGGCGGGCAATTCACCCCTCCACTTT. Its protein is CASSLVAGNSPLHF.

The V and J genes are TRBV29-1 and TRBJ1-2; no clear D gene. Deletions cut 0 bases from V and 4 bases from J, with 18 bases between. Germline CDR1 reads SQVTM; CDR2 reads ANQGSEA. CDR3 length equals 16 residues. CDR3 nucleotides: TGCAGCGTTGAAGATCTTGTAGTGGCAGGTGGCTATGGCTACACCTTC. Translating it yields CSVEDLVVAGGYGYTF.

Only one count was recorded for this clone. The CDR3 DNA is TGTGCCAGCAGAGCACGCAGGGTCCCCGATAGCAATCAGCCCCAGCATTTT. This gives the protein CASRARRVPDSNQPQHF. The chain uses TRBV2 and TRBJ1-5; TRBD1 is a possible D gene (5 bases). CDR3 length: 17 amino acids. V gave up 6 bases and J gave up 0 bases, with 18 bases separating them. Germline CDR1 reads SNHLY; CDR2 reads FYNNEI.

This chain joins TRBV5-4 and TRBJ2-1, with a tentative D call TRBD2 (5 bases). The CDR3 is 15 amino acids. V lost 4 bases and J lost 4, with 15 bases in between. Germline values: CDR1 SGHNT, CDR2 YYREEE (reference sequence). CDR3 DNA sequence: TGTGCCAGCAGCCCCGGACTGGGGATGTACAATGAGCAGTTCTTC. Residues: CASSPGLGMYNEQFF.

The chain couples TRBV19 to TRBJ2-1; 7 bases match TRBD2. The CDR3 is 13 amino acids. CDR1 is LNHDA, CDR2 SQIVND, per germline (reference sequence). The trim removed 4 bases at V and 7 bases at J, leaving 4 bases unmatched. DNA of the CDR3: TGTGCCAGTAGTAGCGGGAGTCAGAATGAGCAGTTCTTC. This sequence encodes CASSSGSQNEQFF.

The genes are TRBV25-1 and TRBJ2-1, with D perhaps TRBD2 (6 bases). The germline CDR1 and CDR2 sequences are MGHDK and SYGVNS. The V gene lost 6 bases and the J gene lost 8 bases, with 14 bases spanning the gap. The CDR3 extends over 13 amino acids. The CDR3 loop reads CASRSGARDEQFF. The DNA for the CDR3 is TGTGCCAGCAGGTCGGGAGCAAGAGATGAGCAGTTCTTC. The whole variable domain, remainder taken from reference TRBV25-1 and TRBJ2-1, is EADIYQTPRYLVIGTGKKITLECSQTMGHDKMYWYQQDPGMELHLIHYSYGVNSTEKGDLSSESTVSRIRTEHFPLTLESARPSHTSQYLCASRSGARDEQFFGPGTRLTVL.